These 11 T cell receptor beta chains originate from one sample sequenced in a study of OX40 agonist ivuxolimab in advanced cancers. The method was the immunoSEQ multiplex PCR assay. TCRdb retrieved this table from immuneACCESS and kept in-frame rearrangements only. Not all clones are present; in checked studies, unresolved V genes account for under half, and no reason is known for the remainder. The sample contains 15,000 to 20,000 clones, approximately 86% of them found a single time. Roughly 21% of the sample is in the top ten clones. The sequences come from CD4+ or CD8+ T cells sorted from blood, collected in a trial of the OX40 agonist ivuxolimab. The receptors here all came from an adult with an advanced solid tumor such as melanoma, head and neck, liver or kidney cancer.

This chain uses TRBV15 with TRBJ1-2, with D perhaps TRBD1 (5 bases). Trimming shortened V by 5 bases and J by 6 bases, and 22 bases separated the two germline ends. The CDR3 covers 16 residues. The germline gives CDR1 LNHNV, CDR2 YYDKDF (reference sequence). The CDR3 nucleotides are TGTGCCACCAGCCCTCGAAGGGACTTGGCTTTTAATGGCTACACCTTC. The encoded protein is CATSPRRDLAFNGYTF.

The chain uses TRBV4-2 and TRBJ2-7; tentative D call: TRBD1 (6 bases). The germline V gene has CDR1 LGHNA and CDR2 YNFKEQ. The CDR3 is 13 amino acids. Between the trimmed V and J ends, which lost 9 bases and 3 bases, there was a span of 15 bases. Here the CDR3 DNA reads TGTGCCAGTAGTGTCCGGGACAACTACGAGCAGTACTTC. It codes for CASSVRDNYEQYF.

This clone occurred a few times. This rearrangement joins TRBV7-6 to TRBJ2-5; 9 nucleotides match TRBD1. Germline assignment: CDR1 SGHVS and CDR2 FNYEAQ. There are 16 residues in the CDR3. The ends lost 3 bases at V and 0 bases at J; junction bases unmatched: 5. The CDR3 DNA reads TGTGCCAGCAGCTTCTCACAGGGGGCGTACCAAGAGACCCAGTACTTC. Translation: CASSFSQGAYQETQYF.

DNA of the CDR3: TGTGCCAGCAGTGATGGGGGCAGAGAGACCCAGTACTTC. Protein: CASSDGGRETQYF. The rearrangement uses TRBV2 and TRBJ2-5; D is perhaps TRBD1 (6 bases). Germline CDR1 reads SNHLY; CDR2 reads FYNNEI. The CDR3 consists of 13 residues. V shed 3 bases and J shed 4 bases, with 9 bases lying between them.

This clone was recorded a few times. The rearrangement joins TRBV5-4 to TRBJ2-2; TRBD2 agrees at 14 bases. CDR1 is SGHNT and CDR2 is YYREEE in the germline V gene (reference sequence). With 0 bases clipped from V and 6 bases from J, the junction kept 1 base outside the gene matches. The length of the CDR3 is 16 residues. The CDR3 reads CASSLGGLAGAGELFF. CDR3 DNA: TGTGCCAGCAGCTTGGGGGGACTAGCGGGGGCCGGGGAGCTGTTTTTT.

This chain uses TRBV6-5 with TRBJ2-1, with D uncertain. The germline V and J ends were trimmed by 4 bases and 1 base, with 8 bases remaining between them. Germline CDR1 and CDR2: MNHEY and SVGAGI. This CDR3 has 14 amino acids. For the CDR3, the DNA is TGTGCCAGCAGTTCCGGTGGGTCCTACAATGAGCAGTTCTTC. This codes for CASSSGGSYNEQFF.

This chain links TRBV9 with TRBJ2-2, with 9 bases aligning to TRBD2. V dropped 0 bases and J dropped 7; count of bases not matched to a gene: 4. The CDR3 length is 15 residues. Germline values: CDR1 SGDLS, CDR2 YYNGEE. The CDR3 loop is CASSVGGRAVGELFF. In nucleotides, the CDR3 is TGTGCCAGCAGCGTAGGCGGGAGGGCCGTCGGGGAGCTGTTTTTT.

This chain uses TRBV5-8 with TRBJ1-1; D uncertain. V lost 0 bases to trimming and J lost 1 base, with 7 bases between them. The CDR3 runs 14 residues. Germline CDR1 is SGHTS and CDR2 is YDEGEE. The CDR3 is CASSLGMGNTEAFF. As DNA, the CDR3 is TGTGCCAGCAGCTTGGGTATGGGGAACACTGAAGCTTTCTTT. The full variable domain, completed using reference TRBV5-8 and TRBJ1-1, is EAGVTQSPTHLIKTRGQQATLRCSPISGHTSVYWYQQALGLGLQFLLWYDEGEERNRGNFPPRFSGRQFPNYSSELNVNALELEDSALYLCASSLGMGNTEAFFGQGTRLTVV.

V and J are TRBV15 and TRBJ2-2, with TRBD2 matching over 11 bases. The V gene end was trimmed by 5 bases and the J gene end by 3 bases; junction bases not matched to a gene: 5. The germline gives CDR1 LNHNV, CDR2 YYDKDF (reference sequence). The CDR3 spans 16 residues. CDR3 region: CATSGRTSGHTGELFF. The CDR3 nucleotides are TGTGCCACCAGCGGCAGGACTAGCGGGCACACCGGGGAGCTGTTTTTT.

The J gene is TRBJ1-1, the V gene TRBV9; D perhaps matches TRBD1 (6 bases). The V gene's germline CDR1 is SGDLS and CDR2 YYNGEE. V dropped 0 bases and J dropped 6 bases, with 15 bases sitting between them. The length of the CDR3 is 15 residues. The CDR3 nucleotides read TGTGCCAGCAGCGTAGGGGGGAACAGGGCGTCTGAAGCTTTCTTT. This sequence encodes CASSVGGNRASEAFF.

This chain uses TRBV7-9 with TRBJ2-2; D might be TRBD1 (6 bases). This CDR3 is built from 14 residues. The V gene lost 5 bases and the J gene lost 4 bases, with 11 bases spanning the gap. Germline V gene lookup returns CDR1 SEHNR and CDR2 FQNEAQ (reference sequence). This chain's CDR3 is CASSRGQRTGELFF. CDR3 nucleotides: TGTGCCAGCAGCCGAGGACAGCGCACCGGGGAGCTGTTTTTT.